This is a list of T cell receptor beta chains from one sample in a study of response to subunit inactivated influenza vaccine. TCRdb passed the RT-PCR reads through MiXCR, listing each CDR3 protein once. The repertoire has under 200,000 distinct CDR3 sequences, around a tenth of them found once; the top ten carry roughly 36%. Sample: CD8+ T cells sorted from PBMCs, taken less than 30 months after vaccination. The receptors originated from a man between 50 and 69 years old who received an inactivated influenza vaccine. Both conserved end residues are part of each CDR3. The D gene is left open where the match is weak.

V gene	D gene	CDR3 length	CDR3 protein
TRBV4-3	NA	18	CASSEEEAGSSTNEKLFF
TRBV28	TRBD1	15	CASSFWTGNTYEQYF
TRBV2	TRBD2	15	CASSGLAGGSYEQYF
TRBV20-1	TRBD2	16	CSARDTSGGSLYEQYF
TRBV7-8	NA	13	CASSLGGVSEQFF
TRBV27	NA	15	CASSIIGPLAYEQYF
TRBV9	NA	15	CASSTRAGDYEKLFF
TRBV27	TRBD2	17	CASSLLTSGRSAYEQYF
TRBV4-3	NA	15	CASSQDTGRTYEQYF
TRBV12-3/TRBV12-4	NA	15	CASSPLLDSHYGYTF
TRBV9	TRBD2	17	CASSVVGGTSGSDEQFF
TRBV5-1	NA	12	CASTASYNEQFF
TRBV28	NA	16	CASSTGRHLYNSPLHF
TRBV11-2	NA	12	CASLSGPNEQFF
TRBV6-6	NA	10	CASSSGRQFF
TRBV7-3	NA	13	CASSLSHTDTQYF
TRBV5-1	TRBD1	15	CASSSRGQGRETQYF
TRBV2	NA	16	CASSPTRARAKNIQYF
TRBV20-1	NA	11	CSARLDNTQYF
TRBV30	NA	15	CAWSAYRVSTDTQYF
TRBV24-1	TRBD2	13	CATRGGGYNEQFF
TRBV10-3	NA	17	CAISDDQKGSNTGELFF
TRBV27	NA	16	CASSLIRTEGPGELFF
TRBV9	NA	14	CASSPGAVHYEQYF
TRBV6-2/TRBV6-3	NA	15	CASRRGRPWTGELFF
TRBV19	TRBD1	14	CASSPGQEDEKLFF
TRBV7-9	NA	13	CASSASGWQPQHF
TRBV12-3/TRBV12-4	NA	13	CASSLVQTYEQYF
TRBV6-2/TRBV6-3	NA	12	CASSPWQPEAFF
TRBV10-3	TRBD2	15	CAISDLAGANGELFF
TRBV28	TRBD1	14	CASTPYRGSDEQFF
TRBV4-1	NA	17	CASSQFSGGSYSYEQYF
TRBV7-9	NA	14	CASSLAGFPDTQYF
TRBV4-3	TRBD2	17	CASSQDLGGLAKNIQYF
TRBV4-1	TRBD2	16	CASSQDSGGGLDTQYF